Ten or more counts support the clone carrying this TCR beta chain. Its antigen remains unknown. Each CDR3 protein gets one entry after TCRdb re-called the multiplex PCR reads with MiXCR. The table shows some 21,000 distinct CDR3 sequences, with 50% occurring only once. Looked up from germline, CDR1 is MNHEY and CDR2 is SVGAGI. The trim removed 4 bases at V and 4 bases at J, leaving 2 bases unmatched. The CDR3 runs 14 residues. The sample comes from a study of breast tumors, draining lymph nodes, adjacent tissues. Study-wide findings and caveats: Tumor repertoires ranked between lymph nodes and nontumor tissue in diversity, with V and J gene preferences.

This chain joins TRBV6-5 and TRBJ2-7; 12 bases map to TRBD2. The specimen was breast tumor tissue. The source of this sequence is a female donor with breast cancer. Some clones in this sample may be carry-over from other donors' samples. CDR3 amino acids: CASSSSGRVYEQYF. DNA of the CDR3: TGTGCCAGCAGTTCTAGCGGGAGGGTTTACGAGCAGTACTTC.